One and the same sample provided the 8 T cell receptor beta chains below, sequenced in a study of shared clonotypes between healthy human individuals. Clones were read by immunoSEQ multiplex PCR, and TCRdb kept only the in-frame ones, dropping some. This table has approximately 1,500,000 clones, roughly 96% appearing once. The material sequenced was naive CD4+ T cells sorted from blood. Subset specified: CD45RA+ positively selected. The receptor set was obtained from a man younger than 45 in good health.

The chain couples TRBV29-1 to TRBJ1-5; D is ambiguous. V was clipped by 7 bases and J by 6 bases, with 13 bases between them. The CDR3 runs to 12 residues. Germline V gives CDR1 SQVTM, CDR2 ANQGSEA. The CDR3 loop is CSAALAGQPQHF. The CDR3 region has the DNA TGCAGCGCTGCGCTGGCGGGTCAGCCCCAGCATTTT.

The CDR3 sequence is CASSLAVAQGGYEQYF. CDR3 DNA sequence: TGTGCCAGCAGCTTAGCCGTCGCACAGGGGGGATACGAGCAGTACTTC. V usage is TRBV11-2 and J usage is TRBJ2-7; TRBD1 matches at 8 bases. Germline V CDR1 and CDR2: SGHAT, FQNNGV. The CDR3 has 16 amino acids. The J segment lost 4 bases and the V segment lost 1 base, leaving 9 bases of the junction unmatched.

The rearrangement uses TRBV9 and TRBJ1-1; tentative D call: TRBD1 (6 bases). V was pared by 0 bases and J by 7 bases, with 13 bases between. The germline gives CDR1 SGDLS, CDR2 YYNGEE. This CDR3 spans 14 amino acids. The CDR3 nucleotides read TGTGCCAGCAGCGTAGGCGGGGAGGGGGGTGAAGCTTTCTTT. As protein: CASSVGGEGGEAFF.

This clone was detected only once. This chain joins TRBV5-5 and TRBJ2-7; 10 bases agree with TRBD2. Germline V CDR1 and CDR2: SGHKS, YYEKEE (reference sequence). CDR3 size: 15 residues. Trimming took 4 bases from V and 3 from J; bases not matched to a gene: 7. The CDR3: CASSRTSGTNYEQYF. The CDR3 coding sequence is TGTGCCAGCAGCAGGACTAGCGGAACAAACTACGAGCAGTACTTC.

The chain links TRBV10-3 to TRBJ2-2; D perhaps matches TRBD2 (5 bases). This CDR3 has 13 amino acids. Germline CDR1 is ENHRY and CDR2 is SYGVKD. With 2 bases removed from V and 6 bases from J, the gap between germline ends came to 7 bases. For the CDR3, the DNA is TGTGCCATCAGTGAGCTCGGGGCCGGGGAGCTGTTTTTT. As protein: CAISELGAGELFF.

Of note for this clone: Other nucleotide sequences from this sample produce the same CDR3. The chain carries TRBV18 and TRBJ1-2; no clear D gene. V lost 2 bases, J lost 2 bases, and 6 bases lay in between. Germline assignment: CDR1 KGHSH and CDR2 LQKENI. This CDR3 has 13 residues. The CDR3 DNA follows: TGTGCCAGCTCACCAGAGGGAAACTATGGCTACACCTTC. Translated, it gives CASSPEGNYGYTF.

V and J are TRBV30 and TRBJ2-5, with D possibly being TRBD1 (6 bases). The germline V and J ends were trimmed by 5 bases and 6 bases, with 22 bases remaining between them. Germline lookup yields CDR1 GTSNPN and CDR2 SVGIG (reference sequence). The CDR3 is 15 residues long. As DNA, the CDR3 is TGTGCCTGGTCCCGGGGACAAGGGGCCCCACAGACCCAGTACTTC. Residues: CAWSRGQGAPQTQYF.

The chain uses TRBV6-1 and TRBJ1-1, with 7 bases that match TRBD1. Germline V gives CDR1 MNHNS, CDR2 SASEGT. J lost 6 bases, V lost 4 bases, and 5 bases had no gene match. The CDR3 has 13 amino acids. The CDR3 bases are TGTGCCAGCAGTGTACCCGGGACAGCTGAAGCTTTCTTT. Translation: CASSVPGTAEAFF.